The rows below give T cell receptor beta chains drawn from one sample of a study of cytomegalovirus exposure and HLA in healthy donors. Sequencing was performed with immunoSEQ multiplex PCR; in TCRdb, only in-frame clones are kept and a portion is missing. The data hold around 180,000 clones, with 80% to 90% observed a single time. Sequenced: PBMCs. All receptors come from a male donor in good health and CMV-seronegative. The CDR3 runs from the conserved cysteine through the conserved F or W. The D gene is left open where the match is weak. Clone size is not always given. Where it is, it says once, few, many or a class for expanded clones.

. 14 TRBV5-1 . CASSLSQGLYEQYF
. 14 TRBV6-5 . CASSRDSANTEAFF
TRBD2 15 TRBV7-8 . CASSLLAGAYNEQFF
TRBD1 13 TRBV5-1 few CASSTTGRDGYTF
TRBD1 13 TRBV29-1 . CSVEVDRATEAFF
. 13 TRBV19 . CASSIAGTYEQYF
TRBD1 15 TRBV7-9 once CASSLGQGEVYGYTF
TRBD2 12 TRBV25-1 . CASSSGINEQYF
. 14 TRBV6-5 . CASTQGNGHYGYTF
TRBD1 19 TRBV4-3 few CASSQDLGTGRATNEKLFF
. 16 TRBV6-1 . CASSGGSAVPTGELFF
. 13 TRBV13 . CASTGLGAYGYTF
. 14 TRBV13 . CASGGEGNSYEQYF
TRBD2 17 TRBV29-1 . CSGGLAGRKEETDTQYF
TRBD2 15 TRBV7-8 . CASSTGLAASYEQYF
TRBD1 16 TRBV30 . CAWIQGPIISGNTIYF
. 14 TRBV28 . CASSFIAVSNEQFF
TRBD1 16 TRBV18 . CASSPLQGAVTYEQYF
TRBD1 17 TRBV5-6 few CASSLGTGRGLYNEQFF
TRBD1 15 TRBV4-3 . CASSQTGTGNSPLHF
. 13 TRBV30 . CAQDSALTDTQYF
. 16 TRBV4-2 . CASSPFISEGRDEQYF
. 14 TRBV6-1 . CASSERRATGGYTF
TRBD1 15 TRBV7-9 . CASSWGQGSTGELFF
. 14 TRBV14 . CASSENQVLDGYTF
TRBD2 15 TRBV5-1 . CASRTSGESAETQYF
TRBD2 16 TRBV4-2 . CASSQDWRGSTDTQYF
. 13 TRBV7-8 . CASSFTRTYEQYF
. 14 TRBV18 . CASSPPSPSGEQFF
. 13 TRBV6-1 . CASRVRGAHEQYF
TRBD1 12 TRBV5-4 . CASSRQGSEQYF
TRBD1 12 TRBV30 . CAWSSQGNTIYF
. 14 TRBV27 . CASSFRGGANVLTF
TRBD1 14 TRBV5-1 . CASSLGTGSDTQYF
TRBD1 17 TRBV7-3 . CASSNTAAGTANTEAFF
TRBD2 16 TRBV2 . CARSNSGRAGANVLTF
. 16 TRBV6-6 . CASSYQGRANGEPQHF
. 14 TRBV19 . CASSPAGLQQPQHF
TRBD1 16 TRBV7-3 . CASSLLTGGNTGELFF
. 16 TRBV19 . CASSITGIGARGELFF
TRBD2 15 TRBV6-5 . CASRLAGGIQETQYF
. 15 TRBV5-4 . CASSLAPGGANVLTF
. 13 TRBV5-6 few CASSPVGSDEQYF
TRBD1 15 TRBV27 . CASSAAGTGRYEQYF
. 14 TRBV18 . CASSPREGNQPQHF
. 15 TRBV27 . CASSFTVVLRETQYF
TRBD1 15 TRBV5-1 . CASSLAGQGAGEQYF
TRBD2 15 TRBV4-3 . CASSQEGLADNEQFF
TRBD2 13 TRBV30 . CAWSVVGGYEQYF
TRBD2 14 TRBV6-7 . CASSTSGSDYEQYF
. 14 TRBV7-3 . CASRGRQNTGELFF
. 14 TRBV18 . CASFPYTGEEELFF
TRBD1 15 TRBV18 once CASSPTGVAYNEQFF
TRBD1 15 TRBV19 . CASSLAGGSLTEAFF
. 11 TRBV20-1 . CSVRLVETQYF
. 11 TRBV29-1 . CSVEDVGELFF
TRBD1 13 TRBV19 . CASTDRADSPLHF
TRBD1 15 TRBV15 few CATTQLDRGQETQYF
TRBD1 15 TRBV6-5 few CASLPDRGSGNTIYF
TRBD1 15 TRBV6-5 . CASSSKGQGHNEQFF